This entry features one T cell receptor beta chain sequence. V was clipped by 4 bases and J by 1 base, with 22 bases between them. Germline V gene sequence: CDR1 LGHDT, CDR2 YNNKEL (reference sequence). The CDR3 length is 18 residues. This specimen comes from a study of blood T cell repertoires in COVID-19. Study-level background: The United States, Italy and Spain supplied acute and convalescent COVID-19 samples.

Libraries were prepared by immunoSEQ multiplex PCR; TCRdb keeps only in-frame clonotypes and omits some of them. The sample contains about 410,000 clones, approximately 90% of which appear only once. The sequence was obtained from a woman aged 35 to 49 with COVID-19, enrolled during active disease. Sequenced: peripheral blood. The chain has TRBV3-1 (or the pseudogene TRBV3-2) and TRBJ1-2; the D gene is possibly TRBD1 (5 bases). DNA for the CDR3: TGTGCCAGCAGCCCGCTTCCGAATGACAGCCTAGTTAACTATGGCTACACCTTC. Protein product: CASSPLPNDSLVNYGYTF.